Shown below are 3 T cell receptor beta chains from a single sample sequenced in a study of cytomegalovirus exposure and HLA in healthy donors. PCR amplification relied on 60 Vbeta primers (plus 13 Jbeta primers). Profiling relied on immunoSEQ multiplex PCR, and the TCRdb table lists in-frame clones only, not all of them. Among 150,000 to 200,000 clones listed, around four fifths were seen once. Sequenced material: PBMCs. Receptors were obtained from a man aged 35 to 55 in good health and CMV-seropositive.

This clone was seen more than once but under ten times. CDR3 coding DNA: TGTGCCAGCAGCTCACCCGGGACAGGGAGGTTTAAGGGCTACACCTTC. This encodes CASSSPGTGRFKGYTF. The V gene is TRBV5-6, the J gene TRBJ1-2, with 9 bases aligning to TRBD1. V was clipped by 3 bases and J by 8 bases; unmatched bases: 14. The CDR3 is made up of 16 amino acids. CDR1 SGHDT and CDR2 YYEEEE come from the germline V gene.

The CDR3 region has the DNA TGTGCCAGCAGTGAATATCCGAGGTTGGGCACCGGGGAGCTGTTTTTT. This encodes CASSEYPRLGTGELFF. This chain uses TRBV6-1 with TRBJ2-2; no reliable D call. Trimming removed 2 bases at V and 4 bases at J, with 14 bases between. The CDR3 sequence is 16 residues long. CDR1 is MNHNS, CDR2 SASEGT, per germline.

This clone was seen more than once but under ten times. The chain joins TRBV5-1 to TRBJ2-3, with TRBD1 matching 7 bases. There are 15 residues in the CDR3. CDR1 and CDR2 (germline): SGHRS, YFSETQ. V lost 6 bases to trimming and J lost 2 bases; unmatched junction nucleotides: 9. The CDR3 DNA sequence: TGCGCCAGCATGGGCCCAGGGACAGACACAGATACGCAGTATTTT. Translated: CASMGPGTDTDTQYF. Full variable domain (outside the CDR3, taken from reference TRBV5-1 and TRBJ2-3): KAGVTQTPRYLIKTRGQQVTLSCSPISGHRSVSWYQQTPGQGLQFLFEYFSETQRNKGNFPGRFSGRQFSNSRSEMNVSTLELGDSALYLCASMGPGTDTDTQYFGPGTRLTVL.